This T cell receptor (beta chain) comes out of a study of OX40 agonist ivuxolimab in advanced cancers. Background on the study: Patients in the trial were receiving intravenous ivuxolimab every 2 weeks, at doses of 0.01 to 10 mg/kg. Aged roughly 23 to 90 with a mean of approximately 60 years, they were about 80% male. Notes on the study in general: Relative to CD4+ cells, CD8+ T cells on average had more expanded clones.

Profiling relied on immunoSEQ multiplex PCR, and the TCRdb table lists in-frame clones only, not all of them. The table lists about 70,000 clones, 87% of them singletons. Collection of blood occurred at baseline, at cycle 4 day 1, and at cycle 7 day 1. The junction had 6 bases not matched to a gene; V was cut back by 6 bases and J by 3 bases. Germline assignment: CDR1 MNHNS and CDR2 SASEGT. The CDR3 is made up of 14 amino acids. A remark on this clone: Its antigen is unknown.

The source is an adult with an advanced solid tumor such as melanoma, head and neck, liver or kidney cancer. The source was CD4+ or CD8+ T cells sorted from blood, collected in a trial of the OX40 agonist ivuxolimab. The chain uses TRBV6-1 and TRBJ2-3, with 7 nucleotides matching TRBD1. The CDR3 loop is CASSRGIGTDTQYF. The DNA of the CDR3 is TGTGCCAGCAGCAGGGGGATTGGTACAGATACGCAGTATTTT.